These 5 T cell receptor beta chains share one sample of origin, sequenced in a study of T-cell reconstitution after alpha-beta-depleted transplantation in children. Library preparation (for TCRbeta) was performed with unique molecular identifiers. MiXCR, run by TCRdb on the PCR reads, gives a single entry per CDR3 protein. Of 700,000 to 950,000 distinct CDR3 sequences listed, 15% to 20% are singletons. The source material was PBMCs, mostly from graft donor cells, sampled 360 days after TCRalphabeta/CD19-depleted stem cell transplant. These receptors came from a male patient between 10 and 17 years old who had a stem cell transplant for acute lymphoblastic leukemia, so the T cells may come from the graft donor.

A remark on this clonotype: A read error may be the cause here, since a much bigger clone is one base away. The gene calls are TRBV12-3 or TRBV12-4 and TRBJ2-1; the match to TRBD2 covers 8 bases. V was clipped by 8 bases and J by 4 bases; unmatched bases: 13. The CDR3 is 16 residues long. CDR3: CASRLTSVKPYNEQFF. DNA for the CDR3: TGTGCCAGCCGACTGACTAGCGTAAAACCGTACAATGAGCAGTTCTTC.

At least ten counts were recorded for this clonotype. The chain uses TRBV20-1 and TRBJ1-2, with D tentatively TRBD1 (5 bases). This CDR3 comprises 12 residues. Trimming pared 2 bases from V and 4 bases from J, leaving 8 bases between. The germline V gene encodes CDR1 DFQATT and CDR2 SNEGSKA (reference sequence). The CDR3 region is CSARPDSYGYTF. CDR3 nucleotide sequence: TGCAGTGCTAGACCCGACAGCTATGGCTACACCTTC.

The chain uses TRBV12-5 and TRBJ2-1; TRBD2 matches 11 bases. The CDR3 extends over 17 amino acids. The V gene end was trimmed by 2 bases and the J gene end by 5 bases; junction bases not matched to a gene: 8. CDR1 and CDR2 from the germline V gene are LGHNT and FRNRAP. CDR3 region: CASGLTASGRFHNEQFF. Written as DNA, the CDR3 is TGTGCTAGTGGTTTGACCGCTAGCGGGAGGTTCCACAATGAGCAGTTCTTC.

Of note for this clonotype: The junction departs from germline at one end; a sequencing error may be responsible. The genes are TRBV12-3 or TRBV12-4 and TRBJ2-3; TRBD2 matches at 11 bases. The CDR3 runs 17 residues. CDR3 region: CASCLRGSGRAADTQYF. CDR3 in DNA: TGTGCCAGCTGTTTAAGGGGTAGCGGGAGGGCCGCAGATACGCAGTATTTT.

The gene calls are TRBV12-3 or TRBV12-4 and TRBJ2-3, with 7 bases fitting TRBD2. CDR3 length equals 18 residues. J lost 1 base, V lost 6 bases, and 16 bases had no gene match. The CDR3 sequence: CASSRTRRREKGTDTQYF. The CDR3 nucleotides read TGTGCCAGCAGCCGGACCCGTCGGCGGGAGAAAGGCACAGATACGCAGTATTTT.